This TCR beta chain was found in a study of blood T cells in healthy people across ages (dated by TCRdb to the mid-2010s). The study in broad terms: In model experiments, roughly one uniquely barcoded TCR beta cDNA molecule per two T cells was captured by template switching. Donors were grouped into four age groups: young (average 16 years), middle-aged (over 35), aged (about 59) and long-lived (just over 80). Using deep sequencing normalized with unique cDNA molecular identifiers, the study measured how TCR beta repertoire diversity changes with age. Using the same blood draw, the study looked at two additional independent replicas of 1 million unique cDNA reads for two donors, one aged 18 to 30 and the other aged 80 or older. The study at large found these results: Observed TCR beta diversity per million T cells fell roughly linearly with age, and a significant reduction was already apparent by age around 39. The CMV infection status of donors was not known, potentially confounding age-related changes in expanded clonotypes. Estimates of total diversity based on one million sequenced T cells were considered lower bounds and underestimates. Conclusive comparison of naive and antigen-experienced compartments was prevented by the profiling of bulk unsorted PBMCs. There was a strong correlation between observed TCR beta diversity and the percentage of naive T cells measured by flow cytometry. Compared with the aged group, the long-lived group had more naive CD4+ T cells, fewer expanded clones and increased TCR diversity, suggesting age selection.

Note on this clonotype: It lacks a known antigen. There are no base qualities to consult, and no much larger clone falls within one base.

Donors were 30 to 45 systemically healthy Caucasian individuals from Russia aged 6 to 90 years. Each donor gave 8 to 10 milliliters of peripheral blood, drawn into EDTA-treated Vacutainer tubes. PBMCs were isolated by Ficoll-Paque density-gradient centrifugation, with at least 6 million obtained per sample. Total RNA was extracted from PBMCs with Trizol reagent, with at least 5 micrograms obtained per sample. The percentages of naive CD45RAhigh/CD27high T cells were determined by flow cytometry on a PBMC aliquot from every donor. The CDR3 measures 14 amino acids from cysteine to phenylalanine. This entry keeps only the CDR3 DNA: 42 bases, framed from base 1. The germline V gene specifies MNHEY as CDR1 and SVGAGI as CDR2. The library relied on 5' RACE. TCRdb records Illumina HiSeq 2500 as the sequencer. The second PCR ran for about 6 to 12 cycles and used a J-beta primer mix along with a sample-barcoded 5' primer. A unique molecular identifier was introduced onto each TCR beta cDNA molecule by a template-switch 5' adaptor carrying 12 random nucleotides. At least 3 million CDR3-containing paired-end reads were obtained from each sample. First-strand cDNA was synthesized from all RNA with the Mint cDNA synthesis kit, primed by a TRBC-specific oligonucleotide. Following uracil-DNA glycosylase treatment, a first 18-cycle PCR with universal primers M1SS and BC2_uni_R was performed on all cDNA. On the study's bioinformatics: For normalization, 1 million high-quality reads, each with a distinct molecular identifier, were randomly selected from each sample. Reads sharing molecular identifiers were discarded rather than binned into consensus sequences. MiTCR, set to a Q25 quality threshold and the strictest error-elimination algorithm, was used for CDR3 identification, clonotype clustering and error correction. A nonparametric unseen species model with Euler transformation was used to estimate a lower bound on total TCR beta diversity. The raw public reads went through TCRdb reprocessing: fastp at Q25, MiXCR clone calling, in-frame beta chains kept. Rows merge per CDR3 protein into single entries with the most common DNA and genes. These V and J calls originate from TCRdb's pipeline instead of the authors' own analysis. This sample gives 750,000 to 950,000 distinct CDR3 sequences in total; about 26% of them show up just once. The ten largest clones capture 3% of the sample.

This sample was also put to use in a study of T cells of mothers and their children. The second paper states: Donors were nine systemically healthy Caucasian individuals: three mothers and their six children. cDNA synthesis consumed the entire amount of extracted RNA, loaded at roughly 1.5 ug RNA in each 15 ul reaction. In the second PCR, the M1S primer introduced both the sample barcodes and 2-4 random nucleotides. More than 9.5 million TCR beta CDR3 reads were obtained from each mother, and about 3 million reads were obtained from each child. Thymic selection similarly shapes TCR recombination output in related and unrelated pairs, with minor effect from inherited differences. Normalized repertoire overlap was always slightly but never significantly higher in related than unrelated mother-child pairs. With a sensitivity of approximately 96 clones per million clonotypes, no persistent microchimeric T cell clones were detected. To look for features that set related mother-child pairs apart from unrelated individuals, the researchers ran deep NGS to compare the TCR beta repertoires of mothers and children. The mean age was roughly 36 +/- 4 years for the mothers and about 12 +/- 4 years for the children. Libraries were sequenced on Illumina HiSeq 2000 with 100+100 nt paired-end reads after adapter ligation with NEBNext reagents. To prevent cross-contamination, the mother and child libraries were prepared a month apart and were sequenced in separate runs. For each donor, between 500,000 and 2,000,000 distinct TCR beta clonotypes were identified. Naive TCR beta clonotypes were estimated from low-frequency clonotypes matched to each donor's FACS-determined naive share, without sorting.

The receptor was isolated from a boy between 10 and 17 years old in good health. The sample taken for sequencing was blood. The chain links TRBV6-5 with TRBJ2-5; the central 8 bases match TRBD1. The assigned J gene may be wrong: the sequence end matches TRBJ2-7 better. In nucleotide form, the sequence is TGTGCCAGCAGTATGCAGGGACAGGCGGGCGAGCAGTACTTC. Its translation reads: CASSMQGQAGEQYF.